The T cell receptor (beta chain) described here comes from a study of blood T cell repertoires in COVID-19. Background on the study: From T cells, B-cell-depleted T cells, or PBMCs came the material, which was cDNA or gDNA.

Per the authors' pipeline: Estimation of nucleated cell counts relied on the amplification of reference gene primers. Measured with immunoSEQ multiplex PCR; TCRdb has only the in-frame clones, and not every one. The V and J calls and clone size are taken from that table; D and trimming were inferred from the DNA. The repertoire has 380,000 or so clones, around 89% of them found once; the top ten carry 0.97%. The CDR3 runs to 14 residues. Germline V gene data show CDR1 as SNHLY and CDR2 as FYNNEI. V was shortened by 4 bases and J by 4 bases, with 11 bases between the two germline ends. Residents of 24 US areas, aged about 18 to 95 years, made up the participants. Assignment of participants to cohorts was predicated upon participant-reported clinical history.

The sequenced sample was PBMCs or T cells enriched from blood (not recorded which). The V and J genes are TRBV2 and TRBJ1-5; no clear D. The source of this sequence is a woman aged 25 to 39 with acute COVID-19. The CDR3 region has the DNA TGTGCCAGCAGTGGTTACGGTATGAATCAGCCCCAGCATTTT. It translates to CASSGYGMNQPQHF.